Here is one T cell receptor beta chain with its context. Using immunoSEQ multiplex PCR, the repertoire was profiled, and TCRdb retains in-frame clones only, with some absent. This table has 150,000 to 200,000 clones, 70% to 90% appearing once. This sample was taken from a study of blood T cell repertoires in COVID-19. The specimen was PBMCs or T cells enriched from blood (not recorded which). The source of this sequence is a woman between 50 and 59 years old who had recovered from COVID-19.

As DNA, the CDR3 is TGCGCCAGCAGCCAAGTATGGAGAAGGGGGCAAGAGACCCAGTACTTC. This codes for CASSQVWRRGQETQYF. The rearrangement links TRBV4-3 to TRBJ2-5, with a tentative D call TRBD1 (6 bases). V lost 1 base to trimming and J lost 2 bases, with 14 bases between them. Germline CDR1 LGHNA, CDR2 YSLEER. The length of the CDR3 is 16 residues.